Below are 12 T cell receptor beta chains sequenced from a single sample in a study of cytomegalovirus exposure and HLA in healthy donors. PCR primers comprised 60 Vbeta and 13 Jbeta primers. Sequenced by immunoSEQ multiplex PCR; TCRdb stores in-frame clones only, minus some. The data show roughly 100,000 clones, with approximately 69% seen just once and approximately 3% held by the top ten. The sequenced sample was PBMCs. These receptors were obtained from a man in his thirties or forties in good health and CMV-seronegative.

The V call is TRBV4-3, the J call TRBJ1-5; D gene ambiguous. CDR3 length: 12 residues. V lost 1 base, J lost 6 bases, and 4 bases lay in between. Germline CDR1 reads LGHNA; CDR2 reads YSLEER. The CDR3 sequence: CASSQGAQPQHF. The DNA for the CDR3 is TGCGCCAGCAGCCAAGGGGCTCAGCCCCAGCATTTT.

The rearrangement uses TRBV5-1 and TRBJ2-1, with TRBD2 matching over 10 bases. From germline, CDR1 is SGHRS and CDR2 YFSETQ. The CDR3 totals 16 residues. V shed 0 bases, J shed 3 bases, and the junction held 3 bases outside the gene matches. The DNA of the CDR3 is TGCGCCAGCAGCTTGGAACCTAGCGGGAGCTACAATGAGCAGTTCTTC. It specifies CASSLEPSGSYNEQFF.

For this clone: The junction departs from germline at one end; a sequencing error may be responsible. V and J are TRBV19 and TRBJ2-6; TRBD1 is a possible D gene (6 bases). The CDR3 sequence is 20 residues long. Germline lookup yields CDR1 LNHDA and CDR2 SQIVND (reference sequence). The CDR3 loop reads CASSIDQVGTLISGANGLTF. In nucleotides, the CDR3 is TGTGCCAGTAGTATAGATCAAGTTGGGACACTGATCTCTGGGGCCAACGGCCTGACTTTC.

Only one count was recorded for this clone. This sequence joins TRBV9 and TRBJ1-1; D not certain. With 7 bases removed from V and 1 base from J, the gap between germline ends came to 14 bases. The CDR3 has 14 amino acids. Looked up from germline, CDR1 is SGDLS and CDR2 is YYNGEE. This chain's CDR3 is CASLPMSGNTEAFF. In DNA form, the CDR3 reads TGTGCCAGCCTACCGATGTCAGGGAACACTGAAGCTTTCTTT. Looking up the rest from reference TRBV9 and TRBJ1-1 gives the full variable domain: DSGVTQTPKHLITATGQRVTLRCSPRSGDLSVYWYQQSLDQGLQFLIQYYNGEERAKGNILERFSAQQFPDLHSELNLSSLELGDSALYFCASLPMSGNTEAFFGQGTRLTVV.

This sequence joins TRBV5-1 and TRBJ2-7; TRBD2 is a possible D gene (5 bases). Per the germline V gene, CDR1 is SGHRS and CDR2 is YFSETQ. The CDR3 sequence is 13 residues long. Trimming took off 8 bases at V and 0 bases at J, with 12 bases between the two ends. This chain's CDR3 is CASASDYSYEQYF. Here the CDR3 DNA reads TGCGCCAGTGCATCAGACTACTCCTACGAGCAGTACTTC.

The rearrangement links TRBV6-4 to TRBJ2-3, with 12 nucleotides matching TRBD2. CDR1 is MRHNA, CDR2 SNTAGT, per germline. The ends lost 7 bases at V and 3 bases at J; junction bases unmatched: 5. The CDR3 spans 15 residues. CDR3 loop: CASNRLAGETDTQYF. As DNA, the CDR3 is TGTGCCAGCAATAGACTAGCGGGAGAAACAGATACGCAGTATTTT.

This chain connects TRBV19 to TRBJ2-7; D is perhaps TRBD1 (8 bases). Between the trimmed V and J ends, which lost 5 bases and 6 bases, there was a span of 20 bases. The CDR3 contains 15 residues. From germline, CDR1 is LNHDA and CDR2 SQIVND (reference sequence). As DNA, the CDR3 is TGTGCCAGTAGTTCCCGGACAGGGACGGGAGGCGAGCAGTACTTC. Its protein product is CASSSRTGTGGEQYF.

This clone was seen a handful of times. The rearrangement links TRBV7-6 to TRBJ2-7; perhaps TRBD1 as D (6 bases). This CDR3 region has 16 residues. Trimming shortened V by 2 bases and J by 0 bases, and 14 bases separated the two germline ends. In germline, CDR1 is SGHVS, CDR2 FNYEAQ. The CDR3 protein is CASSLSGGRGSYEQYF. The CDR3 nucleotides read TGTGCCAGCAGCTTAAGTGGGGGCAGGGGCTCCTACGAGCAGTACTTC.

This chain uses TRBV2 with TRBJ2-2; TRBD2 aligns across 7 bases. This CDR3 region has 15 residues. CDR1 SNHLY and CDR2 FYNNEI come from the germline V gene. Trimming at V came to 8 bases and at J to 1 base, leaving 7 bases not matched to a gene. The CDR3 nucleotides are TGTGCCAGCCAGGCCCCTAGCGGGAACACCGGGGAGCTGTTTTTT. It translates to CASQAPSGNTGELFF.

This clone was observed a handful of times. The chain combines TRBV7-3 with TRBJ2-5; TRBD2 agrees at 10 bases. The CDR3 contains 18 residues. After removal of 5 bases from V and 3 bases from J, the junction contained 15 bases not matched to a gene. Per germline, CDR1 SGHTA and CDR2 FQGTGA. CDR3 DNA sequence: TGTGCCAGCAGCCCACTCGGTCCTAGCGGGAGAGGGGAAGAGACCCAGTACTTC. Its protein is CASSPLGPSGRGEETQYF.

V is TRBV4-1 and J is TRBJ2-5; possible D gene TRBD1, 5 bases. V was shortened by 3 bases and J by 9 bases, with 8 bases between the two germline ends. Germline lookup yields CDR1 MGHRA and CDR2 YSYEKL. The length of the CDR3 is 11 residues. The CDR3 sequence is CASSHEGAQYF. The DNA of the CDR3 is TGCGCCAGCAGCCATGAAGGGGCCCAGTACTTC.

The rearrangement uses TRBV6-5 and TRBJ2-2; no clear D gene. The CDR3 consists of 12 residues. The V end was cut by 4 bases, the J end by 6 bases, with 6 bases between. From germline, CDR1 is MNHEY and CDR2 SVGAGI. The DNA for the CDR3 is TGTGCCAGCAGTTTAGTTGCCGGGGAGCTGTTTTTT. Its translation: CASSLVAGELFF.